This T cell receptor beta chain was recovered during a study of T cell changes during pregnancy in multiple sclerosis. TCRdb's table, derived via immunoSEQ multiplex PCR, lists solely in-frame clones and lacks some. The sample lists 40,000 to 55,000 clones, around nine tenths seen once, with under 0.3% in the top ten. V was clipped by 1 base and J by 4 bases; unmatched bases: 6. The CDR3 has 16 amino acids. Per the germline V gene, CDR1 is SGHTA and CDR2 is FQGNSA. The sequence was obtained from a female donor with multiple sclerosis, enrolled in a pregnancy study. This sample comprised CD4+ T cells from peripheral blood mononuclear cells, obtained in the second trimester of pregnancy. The J gene is TRBJ2-1, the V gene TRBV7-2, with TRBD1 identical over 8 bases. The chain's CDR3 is CASSLGPGQAYNEQFF. The CDR3 DNA follows: TGTGCCAGCAGCTTAGGCCCGGGACAGGCGTACAATGAGCAGTTCTTC.